The next 22 T cell receptor beta chains were all read from a single sample in a study of blood T cells in healthy people across ages. Combining a sample-barcoded 5' primer with a J-beta primer mix, a second PCR ran for about 7 to 11 cycles. TCRdb reprocessed the 5' RACE reads with MiXCR, giving one entry per CDR3 protein. This sample yields 710,000 or so distinct CDR3 sequences, of which about 24% are seen a single time; around a fifth belongs to the top ten. The sample taken for sequencing was blood. These receptors all come from a man in his 70s in good health.

This chain joins TRBV29-1 and TRBJ2-1, with D unclear. The V gene lost 6 bases and the J gene lost 0 bases, with 12 bases spanning the gap. This CDR3 is built from 14 residues. Germline V gene lookup returns CDR1 SQVTM and CDR2 ANQGSEA. The chain's CDR3 is CSVADGSSYNEQFF. CDR3 sequence (DNA): TGCAGCGTCGCAGATGGGTCCTCCTACAATGAGCAGTTCTTC.

This clonotype was observed many times. V is TRBV5-1 and J is TRBJ2-1; no clear D gene. Trimming removed 4 bases at V and 5 bases at J, with 4 bases between. Germline V gives CDR1 SGHRS, CDR2 YFSETQ. CDR3 length: 11 residues. The CDR3 sequence: CASSQNNEQFF. The CDR3 DNA follows: TGCGCCAGCAGCCAAAACAATGAGCAGTTCTTC.

This rearrangement joins TRBV18 to TRBJ1-1; D not certain. This CDR3 is built from 14 residues. V lost 5 bases to trimming and J lost 1 base, with 11 bases between them. The V gene's germline CDR1 is KGHSH and CDR2 LQKENI. The CDR3 DNA reads TGTGCCAGCTCATCACAAATACAGAACACTGAAGCTTTCTTT. Encoded protein: CASSSQIQNTEAFF.

This clonotype was observed a handful of times. The chain recombines TRBV12-5 with TRBJ1-1; D is undetermined. V dropped 5 bases and J dropped 4 bases, with 5 bases sitting between them. The CDR3 sequence is 11 residues long. In germline, CDR1 is LGHNT, CDR2 FRNRAP. The CDR3 loop is CASGDTTEAFF. The CDR3 DNA reads TGTGCTAGTGGTGACACCACTGAAGCTTTCTTT.

The rearrangement links TRBV3-1 to TRBJ1-4; tentative D call: TRBD1 (5 bases). With 1 base removed from V and 7 bases from J, the gap between germline ends came to 10 bases. The CDR3 sequence is 14 residues long. Looked up from germline, CDR1 is LGHDT and CDR2 is YNNKEL (reference sequence). The CDR3 region has the DNA TGTGCCAGCAGCCAAGCGGGGCGGGGTGAAAAACTGTTTTTT. Translating gives CASSQAGRGEKLFF.

This clonotype has more than one count but fewer than ten. The chain combines TRBV19 with TRBJ2-5, with 7 nucleotides matching TRBD2. Germline V gene sequence: CDR1 LNHDA, CDR2 SQIVND (reference sequence). This CDR3 has 16 residues. With V trimmed by 5 bases and J by 2 bases, 11 bases remained unmatched. CDR3 DNA sequence: TGTGCCAGTAGTGCCCGGGGAGCGGGGAAGCAAGAGACCCAGTACTTC. Translation gives CASSARGAGKQETQYF.

This clonotype was observed a handful of times. The chain combines TRBV19 with TRBJ1-3; a possible D gene is TRBD1 (5 bases). The CDR3 has 15 amino acids. V lost 5 bases to trimming and J lost 4 bases, with 15 bases between them. CDR1 is LNHDA and CDR2 is SQIVND in the germline V gene (reference sequence). The CDR3 loop reads CASSLTGTGGNTIYF. For the CDR3, the DNA is TGTGCCAGTAGTTTGACCGGGACGGGCGGAAACACCATATATTTT.

The rearrangement joins TRBV12-3 or TRBV12-4 to TRBJ2-7, with TRBD2 matching over 7 bases. The V and J ends lost 4 bases and 7 bases, in that order; junction bases with no gene match: 19. This CDR3 spans 17 amino acids. The CDR3 region has the DNA TGTGCCAGCAGTTGGCCCACTCGAGGGAGGGTTACGGAAGAGCAGTACGTC. It yields the protein CASSWPTRGRVTEEQYV.

This clonotype appeared a few times. The chain combines TRBV7-9 with TRBJ1-6, with D perhaps matching TRBD1 (6 bases). Germline values: CDR1 SEHNR, CDR2 FQNEAQ (reference sequence). Trimming left V 3 bases short and J 6 bases short, with 12 bases between. The CDR3 totals 15 residues. The CDR3 DNA follows: TGTGCCAGCAGCTTTCAGGGGCGGGTTAATTCACCCCTCCACTTT. Translation: CASSFQGRVNSPLHF.

This clonotype was seen more than once but under ten times. V and J are TRBV11-2 and TRBJ1-4, with a tentative D call TRBD1 (5 bases). Trimming left V 5 bases short and J 10 bases short, with 20 bases between. Germline loops: CDR1 SGHAT, CDR2 FQNNGV. The CDR3 length is 15 residues. CDR3 sequence reads: CASSPAGTARGKLFF. The CDR3 DNA sequence: TGTGCCAGCAGCCCGGCCGGGACCGCCCGCGGAAAACTGTTTTTT.

A single count supports this clonotype. The chain carries TRBV5-1 and TRBJ1-3; D is unresolved. Germline loops: CDR1 SGHRS, CDR2 YFSETQ. This CDR3 is built from 13 residues. Trimming stripped 5 bases from V and 2 bases from J, with 8 bases between. The CDR3 protein is CASSDQAGNTIYF. The CDR3 bases are TGCGCCAGCAGTGATCAGGCTGGAAACACCATATATTTT.

This clonotype was detected only a few times. This rearrangement joins TRBV12-3 or TRBV12-4 to TRBJ2-2; perhaps TRBD2 as D (5 bases). Trimming took off 2 bases at V and 6 bases at J, with 13 bases between the two ends. The CDR3 is 15 amino acids. The CDR3 DNA follows: TGTGCCAGCAGTTTAAGGCTAGAGCGGTCCGGGGAGCTGTTTTTT. This sequence encodes CASSLRLERSGELFF.

This clonotype has a handful of counts. The chain joins TRBV20-1 to TRBJ2-2, with 10 bases fitting TRBD1. Germline CDR1 and CDR2: DFQATT and SNEGSKA (reference sequence). V lost 4 bases and J lost 6; bases outside the gene matches: 11. This CDR3 is built from 16 residues. CDR3 residues: CSANRGGTGVPGELFF. As DNA, the CDR3 is TGCAGTGCTAACCGGGGAGGGACAGGGGTTCCCGGGGAGCTGTTTTTT.

The CDR3 protein is CASSQDPDGQYNEQFF. CDR3 DNA sequence: TGTGCCAGCAGCCAGGACCCCGATGGACAGTACAATGAGCAGTTCTTC. The V gene is TRBV14, the J gene TRBJ2-1; the D gene is possibly TRBD1 (6 bases). Trimming removed 3 bases from V and 4 bases from J, with 16 bases in between. Per the germline V gene, CDR1 is SGHDN and CDR2 is FVKESK. The CDR3 runs 16 residues.

There are many counts of this clonotype. This chain joins TRBV10-3 and TRBJ2-1, with D tentatively TRBD2 (5 bases). V lost 8 bases and J 7 bases, leaving 9 bases between the germline ends. CDR1 is ENHRY, CDR2 SYGVKD, per germline. This CDR3 has 11 residues. This chain's CDR3 is CAIARGNEQFF. The CDR3 DNA is TGTGCCATCGCTCGAGGGAATGAGCAGTTCTTC.

V gene TRBV7-6 combines with J gene TRBJ2-5; D might be TRBD2 (6 bases). Germline CDR1 SGHVS, CDR2 FNYEAQ. The V gene lost 0 bases and the J gene lost 1 base, with 18 bases spanning the gap. The length of the CDR3 is 18 residues. The CDR3 DNA sequence: TGTGCCAGCAGCTTAGCGCCTATGGGGGGAGAGATCCAAGAGACCCAGTACTTC. It is translated as CASSLAPMGGEIQETQYF.

The chain is built from TRBV5-6 and TRBJ1-2, with a possible D match to TRBD1 (5 bases). The CDR3 is made up of 14 amino acids. CDR1 is SGHDT and CDR2 is YYEEEE in the germline V gene. V lost 4 bases, J lost 6 bases, and 16 bases lay in between. CDR3 bases: TGTGCCAGCAGCAGGGGACGAGAGTTTCATGGCTACACCTTC. This sequence encodes CASSRGREFHGYTF.

At least ten counts were recorded for this clonotype. The chain is built from TRBV27 and TRBJ2-7, with D tentatively TRBD2 (6 bases). This CDR3 is 13 amino acids long. Germline V gene data show CDR1 as MNHEY and CDR2 as SMNVEV (reference sequence). Trimming cost V 6 bases and J 4 bases, with 13 bases left between them. The CDR3 reads CASRLKGTYEQYF. CDR3 nucleotide sequence: TGTGCCAGCAGACTAAAAGGGACTTACGAGCAGTACTTC.

This chain links TRBV5-1 with TRBJ2-7; 11 bases are shared with TRBD1. The CDR3 has 14 amino acids. Trimming at V came to 5 bases and at J to 7 bases, leaving 8 bases not matched to a gene. Germline V gene data show CDR1 as SGHRS and CDR2 as YFSETQ. CDR3 DNA sequence: TGCGCCAGCAGTTACGGACAGGGGGCGCGTGAGCAGTACTTC. Translation: CASSYGQGAREQYF.

The chain recombines TRBV12-3 or TRBV12-4 with TRBJ1-2; the match to TRBD1 covers 9 bases. The CDR3 has 16 amino acids. With 5 bases clipped from V and 5 bases from J, the junction kept 12 bases outside the gene matches. This CDR3 reads CASSRGQGIWEYGYTF. The CDR3 region has the DNA TGTGCCAGCAGTCGAGGACAGGGGATTTGGGAATATGGCTACACCTTC.

The table lists this clonotype with a few counts. In nucleotides, the CDR3 is TGTGCTAGTGGTTTCAGGACAGACTCCTACAATGAGCAGTTCTTC. Protein sequence: CASGFRTDSYNEQFF. The chain recombines TRBV12-5 with TRBJ2-1; tentative D call: TRBD1 (6 bases). The germline gives CDR1 LGHNT, CDR2 FRNRAP. Deletions cut 3 bases from V and 0 bases from J, with 9 bases between. The CDR3 loop spans 15 amino acids.

This clonotype was found many times. For the CDR3, the DNA is TGTGCCAGCAGCGTTGACAGGCTCTATGGCTACACCTTC. Residues: CASSVDRLYGYTF. The chain is built from TRBV5-5 and TRBJ1-2, with D maybe TRBD1 (6 bases). CDR1 SGHKS and CDR2 YYEKEE come from the germline V gene (reference sequence). V was shortened by 4 bases and J by 4 bases, with 11 bases between the two germline ends. CDR3 length: 13 amino acids.